Below are 20 T cell receptor beta chains sequenced from a single sample in a study of technical replicates of blood from a few donors. Sequencing used immunoSEQ multiplex PCR; TCRdb keeps in-frame clones, though not all of them. This table has 65,000 to 85,000 clones, 85% to 95% appearing once. Sequencing was done on a sample of T cells isolated from PBMCs. These receptors were taken from a human donor in good health.

V and J are TRBV4-1 and TRBJ2-5, with D tentatively TRBD1 (8 bases). The CDR3 contains 15 residues. V was clipped by 2 bases and J by 6 bases, with 16 bases between them. CDR1 is MGHRA, CDR2 YSYEKL, per germline. The CDR3: CASSQPDREGQTQYF. CDR3 sequence (DNA): TGCGCCAGCAGCCAACCGGACAGGGAGGGACAGACCCAGTACTTC.

The chain joins TRBV19 to TRBJ2-3; TRBD2 is a possible D gene (6 bases). V was pared by 4 bases and J by 7 bases, with 18 bases between. The CDR3 totals 15 residues. Germline lookup yields CDR1 LNHDA and CDR2 SQIVND (reference sequence). The CDR3 is CASSTGGLVLHTQYF. The CDR3 DNA sequence: TGTGCCAGTAGTACCGGGGGTCTGGTCCTCCATACGCAGTATTTT.

This chain joins TRBV2 and TRBJ2-3, with 7 bases fitting TRBD1. V trimming: 6 bases; J trimming: 2 bases; junction bases outside the gene matches: 5. This CDR3 is built from 14 residues. Looked up from germline, CDR1 is SNHLY and CDR2 is FYNNEI. CDR3 in amino acids: CASRGDRDTDTQYF. Here the CDR3 DNA reads TGTGCCAGCAGAGGGGACAGAGACACAGATACGCAGTATTTT.

The V call is TRBV4-1, the J call TRBJ1-4; D might be TRBD1 (5 bases). Germline lookup yields CDR1 MGHRA and CDR2 YSYEKL. V dropped 0 bases and J dropped 8 bases, with 13 bases sitting between them. The CDR3 has 15 residues. The CDR3 region has the DNA TGCGCCAGCAGCCAAGATCCGTCAGGGCTGGAAAAACTGTTTTTT. It yields the protein CASSQDPSGLEKLFF.

This chain joins TRBV19 and TRBJ1-5; 9 bases line up with TRBD1. Looked up from germline, CDR1 is LNHDA and CDR2 is SQIVND (reference sequence). The trim removed 5 bases at V and 7 bases at J, leaving 9 bases unmatched. The CDR3 is 15 residues long. DNA of the CDR3: TGTGCCAGTAGTTCACAGGGGGCGAGTGGGCAGCCCCAGCATTTT. It codes for CASSSQGASGQPQHF.

Comment on this clone: The junction departs from the called germline gene at one end, perhaps through a read error. V and J are TRBV29-1 and TRBJ2-3; 10 bases agree with TRBD2. CDR3 length equals 14 residues. Germline V gives CDR1 SQVTM, CDR2 ANQGSEA. The CDR3 here is CSVEGLAGTDTQYF. The CDR3, as DNA: TGCAGCGTCGAAGGACTAGCGGGCACAGATACGCAGTATTTT.

This chain uses TRBV7-9 with TRBJ1-4; D is undetermined. This CDR3 comprises 16 residues. The V gene's germline CDR1 is SEHNR and CDR2 FQNEAQ (reference sequence). V was cut by 1 base and J by 0 bases, with 9 bases left in between. CDR3 sequence (DNA): TGTGCCAGCAGCTTAGTTATTCTCGCAACTAATGAAAAACTGTTTTTT. This encodes CASSLVILATNEKLFF.

The chain employs TRBV30 and TRBJ2-1, with TRBD1 matching over 7 bases. The junction had 3 bases not matched to a gene; V was cut back by 7 bases and J by 3 bases. This CDR3 contains 12 residues. CDR1 GTSNPN and CDR2 SVGIG come from the germline V gene (reference sequence). CDR3: CALHRGYNEQFF. CDR3 in DNA: TGTGCCTTGCACAGGGGCTACAATGAGCAGTTCTTC.

J is TRBJ2-1 and V is TRBV28; TRBD2 aligns across 9 bases. Germline V gene data show CDR1 as MDHEN and CDR2 as SYDVKM. The CDR3 runs 16 residues. The ends lost 5 bases at V and 8 bases at J; junction bases unmatched: 13. CDR3 bases: TGTGCCAGCAGTGGTTGGGCGGGAGGGAGGGCCGATGAGCAGTTCTTC. It translates to CASSGWAGGRADEQFF.

The V call is TRBV12-5, the J call TRBJ2-2; TRBD1 might be the D (5 bases). Germline-derived CDR1 and CDR2 are LGHNT and FRNRAP. V lost 9 bases to trimming and J lost 7 bases, with 18 bases between them. The CDR3 loop spans 14 amino acids. This CDR3 reads CASTQKARGGELFF. The CDR3 region has the DNA TGTGCTAGCACACAAAAAGCAAGGGGCGGGGAGCTGTTTTTT.

The chain couples TRBV5-1 to TRBJ2-1; 11 bases line up with TRBD2. With V trimmed by 0 bases and J by 15 bases, 23 bases remained unmatched. Germline V lookup: CDR1 SGHRS, CDR2 YFSETQ. The length of the CDR3 is 19 residues. The CDR3 region is CASSLGRTSGLGLNSKRFF. The CDR3 DNA is TGCGCCAGCAGCTTGGGGAGGACTAGCGGGCTTGGCCTCAATTCGAAGCGGTTCTTC.

This clone was recorded only once. This sequence joins TRBV5-1 and TRBJ2-1, with a weak D call TRBD2 (5 bases). The V gene's germline CDR1 is SGHRS and CDR2 YFSETQ. This CDR3 spans 16 amino acids. With 4 bases removed from V and 0 bases from J, the gap between germline ends came to 14 bases. This CDR3 reads CASSLIDGVSYNEQFF. CDR3 nucleotide sequence: TGCGCCAGCAGCCTCATCGACGGGGTCTCCTACAATGAGCAGTTCTTC.

V and J are TRBV5-1 and TRBJ2-2; D uncertain. V lost 0 bases to trimming and J lost 0 bases, with 9 bases between them. The germline V gene encodes CDR1 SGHRS and CDR2 YFSETQ. This CDR3 has 16 amino acids. This CDR3 is CASSLDLGPNTGELFF. The CDR3 DNA follows: TGCGCCAGCAGCTTGGATTTGGGCCCGAACACCGGGGAGCTGTTTTTT.

V usage is TRBV2 and J usage is TRBJ1-2; possible D gene TRBD1, 6 bases. V was trimmed by 10 bases and J by 2 bases, leaving 20 bases between them. This CDR3 spans 15 amino acids. Germline V gene sequence: CDR1 SNHLY, CDR2 FYNNEI. CDR3 in amino acids: CAIPQLQGPNYGYTF. DNA of the CDR3: TGTGCCATCCCCCAGTTACAGGGTCCCAACTATGGCTACACCTTC.

The chain employs TRBV5-4 and TRBJ1-2; TRBD1 is a possible D gene (6 bases). CDR3 size: 14 residues. The germline CDR1 and CDR2 sequences are SGHNT and YYREEE (reference sequence). V shed 3 bases and J shed 5 bases, with 14 bases lying between them. CDR3 residues: CASSSWGGGYGYTF. CDR3 nucleotide sequence: TGTGCCAGCAGCTCATGGGGGGGCGGGTATGGCTACACCTTC.

This rearrangement joins TRBV15 to TRBJ1-2; D is unclear. From germline, CDR1 is LNHNV and CDR2 YYDKDF (reference sequence). The CDR3 is 12 residues long. V lost 5 bases, J lost 4 bases, and 8 bases lay in between. CDR3 residues: CATSYRGYGYTF. For the CDR3, the DNA is TGTGCCACCAGCTACCGCGGCTATGGCTACACCTTC.

The chain joins TRBV18 to TRBJ2-1; no clear D gene. The germline V gene has CDR1 KGHSH and CDR2 LQKENI. Trimming removed 1 base from V and 9 bases from J, with 10 bases in between. The CDR3 consists of 13 residues. The CDR3 protein is CASSPQTYGEQFF. DNA of the CDR3: TGTGCCAGCTCACCACAAACCTATGGTGAGCAGTTCTTC.

This sequence joins TRBV19 and TRBJ2-7; 9 bases align to TRBD2. This CDR3 has 13 residues. V trimming: 8 bases; J trimming: 5 bases; junction bases outside the gene matches: 7. Germline V CDR1 and CDR2: LNHDA, SQIVND (reference sequence). The CDR3 loop is CASAGGPSDEQYF. The DNA of the CDR3 is TGTGCCAGTGCGGGAGGGCCTTCGGACGAGCAGTACTTC.

CDR3 coding DNA: TGCAGCGTTGACGGGTTGCCCGGCTTAGATACGCAGTATTTT. It codes for CSVDGLPGLDTQYF. This chain connects TRBV29-1 to TRBJ2-3; D is undetermined. V lost 3 bases, J lost 5 bases, and 15 bases lay in between. CDR1 and CDR2 (germline): SQVTM, ANQGSEA. CDR3 length: 14 residues.

The chain has TRBV6-5 and TRBJ1-2; possibly TRBD1 for D (5 bases). CDR1 and CDR2 (germline): MNHEY, SVGAGI. The CDR3 runs 13 residues. Deletions cut 4 bases from V and 4 bases from J, with 10 bases between. The CDR3 bases are TGTGCCAGCAGTTCTCAGGGTCCCTATGGCTACACCTTC. Translation: CASSSQGPYGYTF.